This entry describes one T cell receptor (beta chain). This sample was included in a study of blood T cell repertoires in COVID-19. In the study overall: The origin of the acute and convalescent COVID-19 samples was the United States, Italy and Spain. T cells, B-cell-depleted T cells, or PBMCs provided the cDNA or gDNA that served as material.

The repertoire was sequenced with immunoSEQ multiplex PCR; TCRdb's copy has only in-frame clones and lacks some. Among some 300,000 clones listed, approximately 89% were seen once. Germline CDR1 is SGHRS and CDR2 is YFSETQ. The CDR3 is made up of 15 amino acids. With 4 bases removed from V and 2 bases from J, the gap between germline ends came to 12 bases. Participant ages covered about 18 to 95 years across some 25 US areas. Exposed enrollees encountered a COVID-19 case at some point within 2 weeks before study entry. The chain employs TRBV5-1 and TRBJ2-2; D may be TRBD2 (6 bases). The sample taken for sequencing was PBMCs or T cells enriched from blood (not recorded which). This TCR came from a woman aged 50 to 60 who had been exposed to COVID-19. This chain's CDR3 is CASSLRDSNTGELFF. As DNA, the CDR3 is TGCGCCAGCAGCCTGAGGGACTCCAACACCGGGGAGCTGTTTTTT.